Listed below are T cell receptor beta chains from one sample, sequenced in a study of shared clonotypes between healthy human individuals. The table came from immunoSEQ multiplex PCR; TCRdb's copy has only in-frame clones and leaves some out. The sample contains fewer than 650,000 clones, about three quarters of which appear only once. Sequenced material: PBMCs. These receptors were obtained from a woman aged 40 to 55 in good health. Some clones in this sample may be carry-over from other donors' samples. The CDR3 runs from the conserved cysteine through the conserved F or W. D genes are given only for firm matches. A row's size may be missing; if present it is once, few, many or a size class.

len	j_gene	d_gene	abundance	v_gene	CDR3nt	CDR3aa
13	TRBJ1-2	-	once	TRBV25-1	TGTGCCAGCAGTGAAATGAGGGGTGGAGGCTACACCTTC	CASSEMRGGGYTF
13	TRBJ2-7	-	few	TRBV6-6	TGTGCCAGCAGTTCGACGGGACTTGGCGAGCAGTACTTC	CASSSTGLGEQYF
15	TRBJ2-2	-	-	TRBV5-1	TGCGCCAGCAGCTTTTCGGGATTGGGTACCGGGGAGCTGTTTTTT	CASSFSGLGTGELFF
15	TRBJ1-2	TRBD1	-	TRBV7-8	TGTGCCAGCAGCTTAGGGGGACAGGGGTCTTATGGCTACACCTTC	CASSLGGQGSYGYTF
14	TRBJ1-3	-	-	TRBV27	TGTGCCAGCAGCCTCACTAGGGGTGGAAACACCATATATTTT	CASSLTRGGNTIYF
17	TRBJ2-2	TRBD1	-	TRBV5-1	TGCGCCAGCAGCTTGGGTCACACAGGGGTTCGGACCGGGGAGCTGTTTTTT	CASSLGHTGVRTGELFF
14	TRBJ2-2	-	-	TRBV4-1	TGCGCCAGCAGCCAGAAACCTAACACCGGGGAGCTGTTTTTT	CASSQKPNTGELFF
15	TRBJ2-2	TRBD2	-	TRBV7-2	TGTGCCAGCAGCTTAGCGCGGGGGAATAACGGGGAGCTGTTTTTT	CASSLARGNNGELFF
15	TRBJ1-1	-	once	TRBV28	TGTGCCAGCAGTTCCTCGGGACACAAGAACACTGAAGCTTTCTTT	CASSSSGHKNTEAFF
13	TRBJ1-6	-	once	TRBV7-8	TGTGCCAGCACGGAGGATCCTAATTCACCCCTCCACTTT	CASTEDPNSPLHF
13	TRBJ1-2	TRBD1	few	TRBV11-1	TGTGCCAGCAGCCCGACAGGGAACTATGGCTACACCTTC	CASSPTGNYGYTF
15	TRBJ1-2	TRBD1	-	TRBV15	TGTGCCACCAGCAGTGTACTGGGGACAGACTATGGCTACACCTTC	CATSSVLGTDYGYTF
13	TRBJ2-3	-	-	TRBV5-4	TGTGCCAGCAGCCGGGACAGCACAGATACGCAGTATTTT	CASSRDSTDTQYF
15	TRBJ2-7	-	many	TRBV19	TGTGCCAGTAGTACCCGACAGACCAACTCCTACGAGCAGTACTTC	CASSTRQTNSYEQYF
15	TRBJ2-5	-	-	TRBV4-1	TGCGCCAGCAGCCAAGTTCAATCGCTGAAAGAGACCCAGTACTTC	CASSQVQSLKETQYF
17	TRBJ1-1	-	-	TRBV9	TGTGCCAGCAGCGTTGGGACTTTGGGGGGGTCTAACACTGAAGCTTTCTTT	CASSVGTLGGSNTEAFF
17	TRBJ2-7	-	few	TRBV11-2	TGTGCCAGCAGCTTCACATGGGACACCACCCGATCCTACGAGCAGTACTTC	CASSFTWDTTRSYEQYF
14	TRBJ1-4	-	-	TRBV5-6	TGTGCCAGCAGCTTGGGACGGTCGAATGAAAAACTGTTTTTT	CASSLGRSNEKLFF
14	TRBJ2-6	-	-	TRBV28	TGTGCCAGCAGTTTTCCGGCTGGGGCCAACGTCCTGACTTTC	CASSFPAGANVLTF
19	TRBJ2-1	TRBD2	few	TRBV9	TGTGCCAGCAGCGTAGCGATAGCGGGAGTAACGGACTTGGACGATGAGCAGTTCTTC	CASSVAIAGVTDLDDEQFF
17	TRBJ1-3	TRBD1	-	TRBV4-3	TGCGCCAGCAGCCAAGGGACAGGGCCGAGCTCTGGAAACACCATATATTTT	CASSQGTGPSSGNTIYF
13	TRBJ2-7	TRBD2	-	TRBV7-8	TGTGCCAGCACGGGCGGGAGCGGCTACGAGCAGTACTTC	CASTGGSGYEQYF
15	TRBJ2-7	-	many	TRBV27	TGTGCCAGCTCTTTGGCGGGAAGGCCCCGCTACGAGCAGTACTTC	CASSLAGRPRYEQYF
15	TRBJ2-2	-	-	TRBV5-1	TGCGCCAGCAGCCTTGGCCAGGGAGGCACCGGGGAGCTGTTTTTT	CASSLGQGGTGELFF
13	TRBJ1-5	-	-	TRBV27	TGTGCCAGCAGTTTTATTTCGGGCGGTCCCCAGCATTTT	CASSFISGGPQHF
18	TRBJ1-3	-	few	TRBV4-1	TGCGCCAGCAGCCAAGATCGACAGCCCAGACCCTCTGGAAACACCATATATTTT	CASSQDRQPRPSGNTIYF
13	TRBJ2-5	-	-	TRBV19	TGTGCCAGTAGTAGGCAGGGCGGAGAGACCCAGTACTTC	CASSRQGGETQYF
12	TRBJ1-1	TRBD1	-	TRBV4-1	TGCGCCAGCAGCCAAGGACAGGGCGAAGCTTTCTTT	CASSQGQGEAFF
17	TRBJ1-1	-	-	TRBV9	TGTGCCAGCAGCGTAGAAGGAACCACTAAGGGGAACACTGAAGCTTTCTTT	CASSVEGTTKGNTEAFF
17	TRBJ2-7	-	-	TRBV7-2	TGTGCCAGCAGCCTAACCCACAGGGCGATACTAGCCTACGAGCAGTACTTC	CASSLTHRAILAYEQYF
13	TRBJ2-1	-	-	TRBV14	TGTGCCAGCAGCCCAGGTACCTTCAATGAGCAGTTCTTC	CASSPGTFNEQFF
19	TRBJ2-7	TRBD2	few	TRBV10-2	TGCGCCAGCAGTGACCTTCCCGGGACTAGCAGCCAGTATGTGTACGAGCAGTACTTC	CASSDLPGTSSQYVYEQYF
14	TRBJ1-3	TRBD1	-	TRBV19	TGTGCCAGTAGCCTCCAGGGGGCCGGGAACACCATATATTTT	CASSLQGAGNTIYF
14	TRBJ2-7	TRBD2	-	TRBV5-4	TGTGCCAGCAGCTTGGGACTAGCGTCCTACGAGCAGTACTTC	CASSLGLASYEQYF
13	TRBJ1-2	-	-	TRBV27	TGTGCCAGCAGTTTCCGGGGGCTCAACGGCTACACCTTC	CASSFRGLNGYTF
13	TRBJ1-4	-	-	TRBV19	TGTGCCAGTAGTGGAATAAGGGTCGAAAAACTGTTTTTT	CASSGIRVEKLFF
16	TRBJ2-7	-	-	TRBV4-2	TGTGCCAGCAGCCAAGTGGGGGTGACGCGCTCCTACGAGCAGTACTTC	CASSQVGVTRSYEQYF
13	TRBJ1-2	-	few	TRBV6-5	TGTGCCAGCAGGGACACCTCGAACTATGGCTACACCTTC	CASRDTSNYGYTF
15	TRBJ2-3	-	few	TRBV18	TGTGCCAGCTCACCGGGTAGTGGGGAACGCGATACGCAGTATTTT	CASSPGSGERDTQYF
14	TRBJ1-2	TRBD1	many	TRBV6-5	TGTGCCAGCAGTCCCGAGGGGGCGGTCTATGGCTACACCTTC	CASSPEGAVYGYTF
17	TRBJ2-7	-	few	TRBV7-8	TGTGCCAGCAGCTTAAGAGCGGGCGGCCTTTTTTCCTACGAGCAGTACTTC	CASSLRAGGLFSYEQYF
11	TRBJ2-3	-	-	TRBV11-2	TGTGCCAGCAGCAGGACAGATACGCAGTATTTT	CASSRTDTQYF
17	TRBJ1-1	-	-	TRBV13	TGTGCCAGCAGCTCCCCCGATCTTAGGAGGGCGGACACTGAAGCTTTCTTT	CASSSPDLRRADTEAFF
13	TRBJ1-2	-	-	TRBV30	TGTGCCTGGAGTTTACAGCGGGTGGTTGGCTACACCTTC	CAWSLQRVVGYTF
12	TRBJ2-7	TRBD2	-	TRBV28	TGTGCCAGCACCCATAGCGGGAGCGAGCAGTACTTC	CASTHSGSEQYF